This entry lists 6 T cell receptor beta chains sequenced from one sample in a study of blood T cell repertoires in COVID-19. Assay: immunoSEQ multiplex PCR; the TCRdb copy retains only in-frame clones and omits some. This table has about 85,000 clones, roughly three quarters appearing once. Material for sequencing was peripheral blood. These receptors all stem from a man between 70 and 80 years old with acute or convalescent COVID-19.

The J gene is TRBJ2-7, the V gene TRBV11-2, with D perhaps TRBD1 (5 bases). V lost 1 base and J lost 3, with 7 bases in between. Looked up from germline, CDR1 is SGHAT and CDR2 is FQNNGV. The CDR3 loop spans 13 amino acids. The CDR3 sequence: CASSLGDSYEQYV. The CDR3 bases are TGTGCCAGCAGCTTAGGAGACAGCTACGAGCAGTACGTC.

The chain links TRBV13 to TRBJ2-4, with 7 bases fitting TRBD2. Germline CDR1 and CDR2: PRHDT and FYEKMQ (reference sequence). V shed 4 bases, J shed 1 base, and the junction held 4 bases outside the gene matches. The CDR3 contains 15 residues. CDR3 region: CASSSRGSAKNIQYF. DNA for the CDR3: TGTGCCAGCAGCTCGCGGGGGTCGGCCAAAAACATTCAGTACTTC.

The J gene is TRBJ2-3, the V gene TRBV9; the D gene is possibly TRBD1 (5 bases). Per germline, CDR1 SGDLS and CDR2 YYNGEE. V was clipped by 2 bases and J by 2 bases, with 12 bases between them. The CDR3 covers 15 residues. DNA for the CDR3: TGTGCCAGCAGCGTGGGCAGGGCCAACACAGATACGCAGTATTTT. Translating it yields CASSVGRANTDTQYF.

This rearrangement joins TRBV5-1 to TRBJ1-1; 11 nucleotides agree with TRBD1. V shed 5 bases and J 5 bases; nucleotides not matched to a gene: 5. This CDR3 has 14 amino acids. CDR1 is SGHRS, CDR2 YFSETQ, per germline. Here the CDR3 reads CASRAGTGGTEAFF. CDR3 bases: TGCGCCAGCAGAGCGGGGACAGGGGGGACTGAAGCTTTCTTT.

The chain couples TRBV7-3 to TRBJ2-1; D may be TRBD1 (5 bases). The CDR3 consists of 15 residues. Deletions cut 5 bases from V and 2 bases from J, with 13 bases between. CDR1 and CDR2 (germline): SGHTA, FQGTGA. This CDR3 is CASSTDISTYNEQFF. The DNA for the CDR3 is TGTGCCAGCAGCACGGACATCTCGACCTACAATGAGCAGTTCTTC.

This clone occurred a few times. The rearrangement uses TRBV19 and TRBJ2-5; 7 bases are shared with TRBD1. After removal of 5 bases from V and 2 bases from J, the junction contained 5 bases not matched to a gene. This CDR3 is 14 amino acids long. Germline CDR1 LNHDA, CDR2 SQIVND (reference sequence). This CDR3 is CASSAWTGQETQYF. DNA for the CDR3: TGTGCCAGTAGTGCATGGACAGGTCAAGAGACCCAGTACTTC.